The present TCR beta chain was sequenced within a study of Ad26.COV2.S vaccination and SARS-CoV-2 variants. Regarding this clone: Its antigen is not known.

Treatment meaning: around 19 received Ad26.COV2.S at low or high dose, single or two shots; about 5 received placebo; per-sample allocation not given. Sample collection was performed on day 63 after the first vaccine or placebo injection. Libraries were prepared by immunoSEQ multiplex PCR; TCRdb keeps only in-frame clonotypes and omits some of them. The sample has approximately 420,000 clones, 85% to 90% seen once. Study findings and constraints: Whether participants received vaccine or placebo, their non-spike TCR breadth was similar.

The CDR3 is made up of 15 amino acids. Germline V gene lookup returns CDR1 SGHNT and CDR2 YYREEE (reference sequence). V was shortened by 2 bases and J by 2 bases, with 13 bases between the two germline ends. This receptor was obtained from a person between 18 and 60 years old who received the Ad26.COV2.S COVID-19 vaccine or a placebo. This sample comprised peripheral blood, obtained in a trial of Ad26.COV2.S vaccine versus placebo. J is TRBJ1-2 and V is TRBV5-4, with D uncertain. CDR3 nucleotide sequence: TGTGCCAGCAGCTTTGCCGGACGGGAGAACTATGGCTACACCTTC. Its protein product is CASSFAGRENYGYTF. The variable domain in full, with the rest retrieved from reference TRBV5-4 and TRBJ1-2, is ETGVTQSPTHLIKTRGQQVTLRCSSQSGHNTVSWYQQALGQGPQFIFQYYREEENGRGNFPPRFSGLQFPNYSSELNVNALELDDSALYLCASSFAGRENYGYTFGSGTRLTVV.